This T cell receptor beta chain was sequenced in a study of early T cells in non-severe SARS-CoV-2 infection. Looking at the study overall: The chains were unpaired, and the sequenced material was bulk RNA from unsorted whole blood. Study-wide results and limits: Sequences matched to VDJdb favored anti-spike CD8 responses, while private and CD4 specificities were missed.

Trimming pared 8 bases from V and 4 bases from J, leaving 11 bases between. Germline CDR1 SGHTA, CDR2 FQGTGA. The CDR3 sequence is 12 residues long. TCRdb reanalysed the 5' RACE reads using MiXCR and keeps one entry per CDR3 protein. The sample holds about 80,000 distinct CDR3 sequences; about 11% are singletons and the top ten take 4.7%. Note on this clonotype: Its antigen is unidentified.

This clonotype originated in an adult who was a healthcare worker with PCR-confirmed SARS-CoV-2 infection or an uninfected control (not recorded which). The J gene is TRBJ2-5, the V gene TRBV7-3; no firm D call. Sample: whole blood. CDR3: CASCSPGETQYF. DNA of the CDR3: TGTGCCAGCTGCTCTCCTGGAGAGACCCAGTACTTC.